This T cell receptor (beta chain) was identified during a study of T cell responses to AZD1222 COVID-19 vaccine. TCRdb keeps only in-frame clones here, not all; method: immunoSEQ multiplex PCR. The data show around 110,000 clones, with approximately 87% seen just once and approximately 4.7% held by the top ten. As for this clone: The antigen is undetermined.

Study-wide points: The reported proportion of spike-specific TCRs targeting unmutated variant regions was nearly half.

This CDR3 is 14 amino acids long. V was clipped by 8 bases and J by 1 base, with 11 bases between them. Germline V gene sequence: CDR1 LNHDA, CDR2 SQIVND (reference sequence). Sample: peripheral blood, taken on day 0 of AZD1222 vaccination. This clonotype was sampled from an adult in good health. The J gene is TRBJ2-2, the V gene TRBV19; the D is unclear. CDR3 protein: CASASMGNTGELFF. As DNA, the CDR3 is TGTGCCAGTGCCAGTATGGGGAACACCGGGGAGCTGTTTTTT.